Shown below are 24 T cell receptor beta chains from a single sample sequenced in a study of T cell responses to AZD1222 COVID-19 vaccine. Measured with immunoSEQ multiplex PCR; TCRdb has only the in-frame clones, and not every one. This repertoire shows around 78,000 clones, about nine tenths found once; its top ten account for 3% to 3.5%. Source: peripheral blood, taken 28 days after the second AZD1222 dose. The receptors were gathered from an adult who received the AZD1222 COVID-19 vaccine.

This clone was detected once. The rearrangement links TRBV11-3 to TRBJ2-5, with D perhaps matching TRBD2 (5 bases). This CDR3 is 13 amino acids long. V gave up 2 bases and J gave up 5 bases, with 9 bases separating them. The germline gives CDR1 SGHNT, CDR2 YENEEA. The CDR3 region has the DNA TGTGCCAGCAGCTTACTAGCAGATGAGACCCAGTACTTC. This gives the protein CASSLLADETQYF.

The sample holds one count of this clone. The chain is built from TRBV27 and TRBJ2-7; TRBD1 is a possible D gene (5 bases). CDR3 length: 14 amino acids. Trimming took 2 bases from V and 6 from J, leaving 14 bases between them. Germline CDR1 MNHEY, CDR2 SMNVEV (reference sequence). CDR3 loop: CASSLADKRSEQYF. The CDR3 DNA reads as TGTGCCAGCAGTTTAGCGGACAAAAGGTCCGAGCAGTACTTC.

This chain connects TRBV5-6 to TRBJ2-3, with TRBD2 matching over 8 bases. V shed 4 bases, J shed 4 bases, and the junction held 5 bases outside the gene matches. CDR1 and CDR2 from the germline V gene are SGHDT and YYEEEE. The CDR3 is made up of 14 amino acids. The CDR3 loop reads CASSPVREADTQYF. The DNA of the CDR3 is TGTGCCAGCAGCCCGGTGCGGGAGGCAGATACGCAGTATTTT.

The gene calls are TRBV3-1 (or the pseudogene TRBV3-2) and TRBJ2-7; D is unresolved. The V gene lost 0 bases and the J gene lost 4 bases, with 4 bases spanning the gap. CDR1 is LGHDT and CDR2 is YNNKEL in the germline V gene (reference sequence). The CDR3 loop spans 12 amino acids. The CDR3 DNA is TGTGCCAGCAGCCAAGATGGGTACGAGCAGTACTTC. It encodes CASSQDGYEQYF.

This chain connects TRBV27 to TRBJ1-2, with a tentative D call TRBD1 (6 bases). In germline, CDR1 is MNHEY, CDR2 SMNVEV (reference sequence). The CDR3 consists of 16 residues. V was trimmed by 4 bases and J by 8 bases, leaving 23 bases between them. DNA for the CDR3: TGTGCCAGCAGTTCCCGGAGGTGGGGGCAAAGGAGCGGCTACACCTTC. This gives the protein CASSSRRWGQRSGYTF.

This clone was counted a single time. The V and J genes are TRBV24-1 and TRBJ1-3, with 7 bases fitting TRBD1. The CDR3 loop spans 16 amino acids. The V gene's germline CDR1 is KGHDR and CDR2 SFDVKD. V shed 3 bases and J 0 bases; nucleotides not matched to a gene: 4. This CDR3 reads CATSDGWTGSGNTIYF. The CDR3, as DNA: TGTGCCACCAGTGATGGTTGGACAGGCTCTGGAAACACCATATATTTT.

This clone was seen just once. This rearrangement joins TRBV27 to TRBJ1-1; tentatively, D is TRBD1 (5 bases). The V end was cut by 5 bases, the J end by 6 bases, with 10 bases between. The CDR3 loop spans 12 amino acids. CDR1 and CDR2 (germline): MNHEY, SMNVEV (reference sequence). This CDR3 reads CASSPQGSEAFF. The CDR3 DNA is TGTGCCAGCAGTCCCCAGGGTTCTGAAGCTTTCTTT.

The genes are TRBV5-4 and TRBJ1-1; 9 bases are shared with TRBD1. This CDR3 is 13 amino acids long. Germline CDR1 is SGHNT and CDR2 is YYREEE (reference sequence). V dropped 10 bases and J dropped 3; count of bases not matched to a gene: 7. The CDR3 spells CACERTGDTEAFF. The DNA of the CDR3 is TGTGCCTGCGAGAGGACAGGGGACACTGAAGCTTTCTTT.

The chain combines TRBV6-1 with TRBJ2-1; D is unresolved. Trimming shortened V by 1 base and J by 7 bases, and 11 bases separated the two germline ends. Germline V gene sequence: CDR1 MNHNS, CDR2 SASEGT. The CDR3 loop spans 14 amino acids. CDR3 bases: TGTGCCAGCAGTGAAGTGTGGGATCCTAATGAGCAGTTCTTC. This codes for CASSEVWDPNEQFF.

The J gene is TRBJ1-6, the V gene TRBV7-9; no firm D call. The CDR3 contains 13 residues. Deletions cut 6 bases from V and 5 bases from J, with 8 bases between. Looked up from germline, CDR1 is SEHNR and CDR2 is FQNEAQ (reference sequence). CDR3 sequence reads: CASRGANNSPLHF. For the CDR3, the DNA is TGTGCCAGCAGAGGAGCTAATAATTCACCCCTCCACTTT.

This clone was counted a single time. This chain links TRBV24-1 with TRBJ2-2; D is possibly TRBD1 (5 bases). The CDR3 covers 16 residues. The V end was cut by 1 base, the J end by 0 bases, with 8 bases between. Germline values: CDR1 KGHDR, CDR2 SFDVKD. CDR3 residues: CATSDFWGANTGELFF. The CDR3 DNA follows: TGTGCCACCAGTGATTTTTGGGGCGCGAACACCGGGGAGCTGTTTTTT.

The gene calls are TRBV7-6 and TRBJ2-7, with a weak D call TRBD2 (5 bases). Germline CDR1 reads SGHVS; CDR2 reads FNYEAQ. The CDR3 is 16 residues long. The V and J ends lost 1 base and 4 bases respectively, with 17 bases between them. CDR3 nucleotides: TGTGCCAGCAGCTTAGGGACGAAACTAGATTTGTACGAGCAGTACTTC. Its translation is CASSLGTKLDLYEQYF.

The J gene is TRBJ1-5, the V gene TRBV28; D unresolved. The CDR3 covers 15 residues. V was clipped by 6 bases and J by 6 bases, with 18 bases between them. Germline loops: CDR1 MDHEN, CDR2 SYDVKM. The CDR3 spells CASRLDVIMGQPQHF. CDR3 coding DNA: TGTGCCAGCAGACTGGACGTTATAATGGGTCAGCCCCAGCATTTT.

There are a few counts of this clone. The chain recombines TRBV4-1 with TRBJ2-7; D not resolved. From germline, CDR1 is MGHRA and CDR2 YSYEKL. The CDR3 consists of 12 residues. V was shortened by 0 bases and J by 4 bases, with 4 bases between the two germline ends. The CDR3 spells CASSQEGYEQYF. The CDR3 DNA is TGCGCCAGCAGCCAAGAGGGGTACGAGCAGTACTTC.

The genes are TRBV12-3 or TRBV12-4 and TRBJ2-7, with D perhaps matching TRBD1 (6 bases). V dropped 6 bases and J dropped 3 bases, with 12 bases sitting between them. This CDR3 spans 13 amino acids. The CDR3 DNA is TGTGCCAGCAGCTTGTTACAGGGCTACGAGCAGTACTTC. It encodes CASSLLQGYEQYF.

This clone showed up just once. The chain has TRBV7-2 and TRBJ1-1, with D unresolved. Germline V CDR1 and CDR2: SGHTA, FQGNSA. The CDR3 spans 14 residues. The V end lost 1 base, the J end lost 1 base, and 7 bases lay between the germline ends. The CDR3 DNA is TGTGCCAGCAGCTTAGTCGTTAGGAACACTGAAGCTTTCTTT. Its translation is CASSLVVRNTEAFF.

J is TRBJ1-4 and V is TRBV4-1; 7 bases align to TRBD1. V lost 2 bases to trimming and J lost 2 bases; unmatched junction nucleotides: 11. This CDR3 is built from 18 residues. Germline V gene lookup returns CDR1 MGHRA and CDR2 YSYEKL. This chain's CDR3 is CASSQWPRTGGTNEKLFF. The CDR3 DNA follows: TGCGCCAGCAGCCAATGGCCCCGGACAGGTGGCACTAATGAAAAACTGTTTTTT.

DNA of the CDR3: TGTGCCAGCAGCCTCTTCCGGACAGGGGAATTTAGCAATCAGCCCCAGCATTTT. Its translation: CASSLFRTGEFSNQPQHF. The chain has TRBV11-2 and TRBJ1-5; 9 bases fit TRBD1. Per germline, CDR1 SGHAT and CDR2 FQNNGV. Trimming took 5 bases from V and 0 from J; bases not matched to a gene: 11. CDR3 length equals 18 residues.

The CDR3 region is CAWLQSGNTIYF. CDR3 in DNA: TGTGCCTGGTTACAGTCAGGAAACACCATATATTTT. The V and J genes are TRBV30 and TRBJ1-3, with D unclear. Per germline, CDR1 GTSNPN and CDR2 SVGIG (reference sequence). The CDR3 length is 12 residues. Trimming removed 5 bases from V and 4 bases from J, with 9 bases in between.

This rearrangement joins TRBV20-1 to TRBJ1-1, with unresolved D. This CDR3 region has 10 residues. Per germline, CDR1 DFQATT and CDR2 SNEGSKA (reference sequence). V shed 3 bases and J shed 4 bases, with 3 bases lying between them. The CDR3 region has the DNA TGCAGTGCTAGTGGCACTGAAGCTTTCTTT. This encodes CSASGTEAFF.

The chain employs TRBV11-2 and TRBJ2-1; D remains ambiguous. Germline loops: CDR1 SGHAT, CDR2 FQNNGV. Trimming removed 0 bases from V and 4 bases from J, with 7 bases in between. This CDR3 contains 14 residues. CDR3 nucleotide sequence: TGTGCCAGCAGCTTAGAGGTCGGGTACAATGAGCAGTTCTTC. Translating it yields CASSLEVGYNEQFF.

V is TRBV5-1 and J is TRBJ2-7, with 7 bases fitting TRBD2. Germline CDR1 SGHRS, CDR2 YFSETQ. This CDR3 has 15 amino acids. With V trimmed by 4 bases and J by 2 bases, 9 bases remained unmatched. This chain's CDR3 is CASSDRTRGAYEQYF. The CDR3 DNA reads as TGCGCCAGCAGCGACCGGACTAGAGGGGCCTACGAGCAGTACTTC.

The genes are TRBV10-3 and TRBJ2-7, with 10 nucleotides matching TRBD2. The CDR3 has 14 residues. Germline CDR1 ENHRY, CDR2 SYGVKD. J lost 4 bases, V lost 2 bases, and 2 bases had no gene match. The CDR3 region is CAISEGLAVYEQYF. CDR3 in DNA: TGTGCCATCAGTGAGGGACTAGCGGTGTACGAGCAGTACTTC.

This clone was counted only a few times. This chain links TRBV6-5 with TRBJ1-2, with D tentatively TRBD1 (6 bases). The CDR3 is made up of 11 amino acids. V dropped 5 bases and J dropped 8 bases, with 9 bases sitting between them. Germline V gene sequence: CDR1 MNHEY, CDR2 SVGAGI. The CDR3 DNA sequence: TGTGCCAGCAGTCCCGGGGGCGGCTACACCTTC. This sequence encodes CASSPGGGYTF.